This entry lists 21 T cell receptor beta chains sequenced from one sample in a study of spatial heterogeneity in lung cancer. Time point described: sample taken at primary tumor resection. Each CDR3 protein gets one entry after TCRdb re-called the 5' RACE reads with MiXCR. Here the sample spans over 50,000 distinct CDR3 sequences, under 7.5% being singletons. The sample here was PBMCs, taken at surgery. Every receptor here comes from a female donor with early-stage non-small cell lung cancer.

This clonotype has ten or more counts. The chain couples TRBV20-1 to TRBJ1-5; possible D gene TRBD1, 6 bases. Germline V gives CDR1 DFQATT, CDR2 SNEGSKA (reference sequence). The CDR3 contains 14 residues. Between the trimmed V and J ends, which lost 5 bases and 2 bases, there was a span of 13 bases. CDR3 sequence reads: CSAVQDSGNQPQHF. CDR3 coding DNA: TGCAGTGCTGTGCAGGACAGCGGCAATCAGCCCCAGCATTTT.

Here the CDR3 DNA reads TGCGCCAGCAGCTTGGTAACAGACAACTATAATTCACCCCTCCACTTT. Its translation: CASSLVTDNYNSPLHF. The V gene is TRBV5-1, the J gene TRBJ1-6; no clear D gene. Looked up from germline, CDR1 is SGHRS and CDR2 is YFSETQ. CDR3 length: 16 amino acids. V was cut by 0 bases and J by 3 bases, with 10 bases left in between.

CDR3 sequence: CSAAGTADTEAFF. For the CDR3, the DNA is TGCAGCGCCGCAGGGACAGCGGACACTGAAGCTTTCTTT. V is TRBV29-1 and J is TRBJ1-1; 7 bases are shared with TRBD1. The germline V gene encodes CDR1 SQVTM and CDR2 ANQGSEA. V shed 7 bases and J 3 bases; nucleotides not matched to a gene: 8. The CDR3 sequence is 13 residues long.

This chain links TRBV5-1 with TRBJ2-1, with D perhaps being TRBD1 or TRBD2 (5 bases each). Trimming removed 0 bases from V and 2 bases from J, with 9 bases in between. This CDR3 comprises 15 residues. The germline V gene encodes CDR1 SGHRS and CDR2 YFSETQ. The CDR3 DNA is TGCGCCAGCAGCTTGGTGGGGGACCCCTACAATGAGCAGTTCTTC. It yields the protein CASSLVGDPYNEQFF.

Many counts were recorded for this clonotype. The chain is built from TRBV20-1 and TRBJ2-2; TRBD1 aligns across 7 bases. Unmatched junction bases numbered 3, after V lost 5 bases and J lost 6 bases. The CDR3 spans 12 residues. From germline, CDR1 is DFQATT and CDR2 SNEGSKA (reference sequence). The CDR3 DNA sequence: TGCAGTGCTGAGGGGGCCGCCGGGGAGCTGTTTTTT. This translates into CSAEGAAGELFF.

At least ten counts were recorded for this clonotype. V and J are TRBV12-3 or TRBV12-4 and TRBJ2-7; D unclear. Trimming left V 5 bases short and J 2 bases short, with 7 bases between. There are 12 residues in the CDR3. CDR3 in DNA: TGTGCCAGCAGTCTTACACCCTACGAGCAGTACTTC. Translating gives CASSLTPYEQYF.

This clonotype was seen a few times. The chain carries TRBV11-2 and TRBJ2-7; the D gene is possibly TRBD1 (6 bases). V lost 4 bases and J lost 0, with 10 bases in between. This CDR3 spans 14 amino acids. Germline-derived CDR1 and CDR2 are SGHAT and FQNNGV. The CDR3 region has the DNA TGTGCCAGCAGCTCGGGACAATTCTCCTACGAGCAGTACGTC. Its translation is CASSSGQFSYEQYV.

This clonotype was counted ten times or more. This chain uses TRBV20-1 with TRBJ2-4, with D maybe TRBD2 (6 bases). CDR3 length: 14 amino acids. Looked up from germline, CDR1 is DFQATT and CDR2 is SNEGSKA (reference sequence). Trimming removed 3 bases at V and 1 base at J, with 10 bases between. The CDR3 spells CSASARGAKNIQYF. Here the CDR3 DNA reads TGCAGTGCTAGTGCCCGGGGGGCCAAAAACATTCAGTACTTC.

This clonotype was seen at least ten times. V is TRBV6-1 and J is TRBJ2-3; 8 bases line up with TRBD1. The CDR3 runs 15 residues. In germline, CDR1 is MNHNS, CDR2 SASEGT. With V trimmed by 4 bases and J by 2 bases, 5 bases remained unmatched. In nucleotides, the CDR3 is TGTGCCAGCAGTGTTCGGCAGGGGGCCACAGATACGCAGTATTTT. It encodes CASSVRQGATDTQYF.

This clonotype was seen a handful of times. The V and J genes are TRBV7-6 and TRBJ2-2; TRBD2 matches 10 bases. The length of the CDR3 is 17 residues. Germline V gene lookup returns CDR1 SGHVS and CDR2 FNYEAQ. With 5 bases clipped from V and 5 bases from J, the junction kept 11 bases outside the gene matches. CDR3 amino acids: CASSATLGAGGTGELFF. CDR3 nucleotides: TGTGCCAGCAGCGCCACCCTTGGAGCGGGAGGGACCGGGGAGCTGTTTTTT. Looking up the rest from reference TRBV7-6 and TRBJ2-2 gives the full variable domain: GAGVSQSPRYKVTKRGQDVALRCDPISGHVSLYWYRQALGQGPEFLTYFNYEAQQDKSGLPNDRFSAERPEGSISTLTIQRTEQRDSAMYRCASSATLGAGGTGELFFGEGSRLTVL.

The rearrangement joins TRBV12-3 or TRBV12-4 to TRBJ1-6; 7 bases are shared with TRBD1. The CDR3 spans 15 residues. The V segment lost 5 bases and the J segment 8 bases; nucleotides outside the gene matches: 9. Here the CDR3 DNA reads TGTGCCAGCAGTCCTCGGACAGGATGGGATTCACCCCTCCACTTT. Protein sequence: CASSPRTGWDSPLHF.

At least ten counts were recorded for this clonotype. The chain combines TRBV3-1 with TRBJ2-4, with TRBD1 identical over 7 bases. CDR3 length equals 15 residues. The V and J ends lost 4 bases and 2 bases, in that order; junction bases with no gene match: 5. Germline V gene lookup returns CDR1 LGHDT and CDR2 YNNKEL (reference sequence). The CDR3 region has the DNA TGTGCCAGCAGCCTCTTGACAGGGACCAAAAACATTCAGTACTTC. This codes for CASSLLTGTKNIQYF.

A note on this clonotype: The junction differs from germline at one of its ends, possibly a read error. This chain links TRBV4-2 with TRBJ1-6, with D perhaps TRBD1 (5 bases). This CDR3 comprises 18 residues. Germline loops: CDR1 LGHNA, CDR2 YNFKEQ. The CDR3 DNA sequence: TGTGCAAGCAGCCAAGGGTACGCTGGGACGGTCGATAATTCACCCCTCCACTTT. Translating it yields CASSQGYAGTVDNSPLHF.

V usage is TRBV13 and J usage is TRBJ1-5, with a weak D call TRBD1 (5 bases). V lost 1 base and J 9 bases, leaving 13 bases between the germline ends. Germline V gene lookup returns CDR1 PRHDT and CDR2 FYEKMQ (reference sequence). The CDR3 runs to 14 residues. The CDR3 sequence: CASSLAATGAPQHF. Written as DNA, the CDR3 is TGTGCCAGCAGCTTAGCAGCCACTGGGGCGCCCCAGCATTTT.

In this sample, this clonotype turned up many times. The V and J genes are TRBV20-1 and TRBJ1-5; TRBD1 matches 8 bases. The germline gives CDR1 DFQATT, CDR2 SNEGSKA (reference sequence). This CDR3 spans 13 amino acids. Losses at the gene ends were 5 bases for V and 6 bases for J; bases not matched to a gene: 6. The CDR3 here is CSALTGTGQPQHF. CDR3 nucleotide sequence: TGCAGTGCTCTGACAGGGACAGGTCAGCCCCAGCATTTT.

This clonotype came up many times. This chain connects TRBV4-1 to TRBJ1-2, with D possibly matching TRBD1 (5 bases). This CDR3 contains 14 residues. V was clipped by 2 bases and J by 5 bases, with 12 bases between them. The germline CDR1 and CDR2 sequences are MGHRA and YSYEKL. The CDR3 is CASSQPGTGYGYTF. For the CDR3, the DNA is TGCGCCAGCAGCCAACCTGGGACGGGTTATGGCTACACCTTC.

This clonotype was found many times. V gene TRBV24-1 combines with J gene TRBJ2-1, with D unclear. This CDR3 is built from 13 residues. V lost 4 bases to trimming and J lost 11 bases, with 14 bases between them. Germline V gives CDR1 KGHDR, CDR2 SFDVKD. CDR3 sequence: CATSDPARYQQFF. CDR3 bases: TGTGCCACCAGTGACCCTGCACGGTATCAGCAGTTCTTC.

There are many counts of this clonotype. This sequence joins TRBV7-2 and TRBJ2-7; no clear D. The CDR3 sequence is 15 residues long. Trimming removed 1 base at V and 0 bases at J, with 10 bases between. Per the germline V gene, CDR1 is SGHTA and CDR2 is FQGNSA. CDR3 loop: CASSLVLGSSYEQYF. Here the CDR3 DNA reads TGTGCCAGCAGCTTAGTTTTGGGAAGCTCCTACGAGCAGTACTTC.

This clonotype was observed many times. The chain uses TRBV24-1 and TRBJ1-2; D is undetermined. This CDR3 comprises 12 residues. Looked up from germline, CDR1 is KGHDR and CDR2 is SFDVKD. V lost 4 bases, J lost 8 bases, and 10 bases lay in between. CDR3 in amino acids: CATSDPPKGYTF. CDR3 nucleotide sequence: TGTGCCACCAGTGACCCCCCAAAGGGCTACACCTTC.

This clonotype was detected ten times or more. The rearrangement links TRBV29-1 to TRBJ2-6; no clear D gene. Germline V gene lookup returns CDR1 SQVTM and CDR2 ANQGSEA. Trimming took off 4 bases at V and 0 bases at J, with 7 bases between the two ends. There are 14 residues in the CDR3. CDR3 amino acids: CSVGRYSGANVLTF. As DNA, the CDR3 is TGCAGCGTTGGAAGGTACTCTGGGGCCAACGTCCTGACTTTC. The full variable domain, with the rest looked up from reference TRBV29-1 and TRBJ2-6, is SAVISQKPSRDICQRGTSLTIQCQVDSQVTMMFWYRQQPGQSLTLIATANQGSEATYESGFVIDKFPISRPNLTFSTLTVSNMSPEDSSIYLCSVGRYSGANVLTFGAGSRLTVL.

This clonotype was recorded many times. The chain has TRBV5-1 and TRBJ1-4; tentative D call: TRBD1 (6 bases). Germline V gene lookup returns CDR1 SGHRS and CDR2 YFSETQ. Trimming removed 4 bases at V and 0 bases at J, with 13 bases between. The CDR3 covers 16 residues. The CDR3 coding sequence is TGCGCCAGCAGCCCGGGGGACACAGCAACTAATGAAAAACTGTTTTTT. It yields the protein CASSPGDTATNEKLFF.